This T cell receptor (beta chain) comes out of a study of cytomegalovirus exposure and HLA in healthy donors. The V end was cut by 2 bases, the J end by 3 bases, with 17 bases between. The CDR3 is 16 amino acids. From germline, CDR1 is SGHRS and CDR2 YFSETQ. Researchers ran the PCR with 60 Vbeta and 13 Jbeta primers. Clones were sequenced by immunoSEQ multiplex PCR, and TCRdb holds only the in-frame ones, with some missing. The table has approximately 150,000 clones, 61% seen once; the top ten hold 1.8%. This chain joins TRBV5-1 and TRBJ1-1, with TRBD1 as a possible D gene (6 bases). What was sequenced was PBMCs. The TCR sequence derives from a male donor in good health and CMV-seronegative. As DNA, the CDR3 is TGCGCCAGCAGCTTCGGCTTGGGGGCGTGGGACACTGAAGCTTTCTTT. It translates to CASSFGLGAWDTEAFF.